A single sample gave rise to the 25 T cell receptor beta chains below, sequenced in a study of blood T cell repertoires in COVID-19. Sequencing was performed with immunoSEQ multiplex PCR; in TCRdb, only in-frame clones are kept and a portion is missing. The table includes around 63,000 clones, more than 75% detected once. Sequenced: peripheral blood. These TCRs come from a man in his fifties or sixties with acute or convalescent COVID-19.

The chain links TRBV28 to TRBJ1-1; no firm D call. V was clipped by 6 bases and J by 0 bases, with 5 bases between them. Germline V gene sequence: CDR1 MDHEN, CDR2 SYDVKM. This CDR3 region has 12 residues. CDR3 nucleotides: TGTGCCAGCAGCTCGGTGAACACTGAAGCTTTCTTT. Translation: CASSSVNTEAFF.

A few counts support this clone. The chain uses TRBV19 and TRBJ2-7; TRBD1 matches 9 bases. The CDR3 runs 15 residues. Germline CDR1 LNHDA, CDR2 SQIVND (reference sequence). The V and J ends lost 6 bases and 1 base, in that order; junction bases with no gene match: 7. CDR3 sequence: CASSLRDRVSYEQYF. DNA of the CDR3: TGTGCCAGTAGCCTCCGGGACAGGGTGTCCTACGAGCAGTACTTC.

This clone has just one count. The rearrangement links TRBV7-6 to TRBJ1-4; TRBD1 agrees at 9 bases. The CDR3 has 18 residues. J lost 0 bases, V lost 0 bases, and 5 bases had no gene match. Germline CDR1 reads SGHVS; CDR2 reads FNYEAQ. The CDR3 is CASSLAGTGTATNEKLFF. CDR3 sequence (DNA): TGTGCCAGCAGCTTAGCTGGGACAGGGACTGCAACTAATGAAAAACTGTTTTTT.

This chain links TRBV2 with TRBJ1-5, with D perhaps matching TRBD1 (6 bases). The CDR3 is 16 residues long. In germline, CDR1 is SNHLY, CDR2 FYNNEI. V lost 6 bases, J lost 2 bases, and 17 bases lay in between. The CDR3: CASRGRDTRGNQPQHF. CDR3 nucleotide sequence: TGTGCCAGCAGGGGCCGGGACACCCGGGGCAATCAGCCCCAGCATTTT. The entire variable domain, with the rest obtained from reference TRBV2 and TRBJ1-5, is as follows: EPEVTQTPSHQVTQMGQEVILRCVPISNHLYFYWYRQILGQKVEFLVSFYNNEISEKSEIFDDQFSVERPDGSNFTLKIRSTKLEDSAMYFCASRGRDTRGNQPQHFGDGTRLSIL.

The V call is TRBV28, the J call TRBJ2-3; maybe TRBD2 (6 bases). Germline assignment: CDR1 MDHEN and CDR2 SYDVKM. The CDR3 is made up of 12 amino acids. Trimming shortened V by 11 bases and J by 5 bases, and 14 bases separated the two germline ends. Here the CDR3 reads CASAGREDTQYF. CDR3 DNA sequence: TGTGCCTCTGCGGGGCGGGAAGATACGCAGTATTTT.

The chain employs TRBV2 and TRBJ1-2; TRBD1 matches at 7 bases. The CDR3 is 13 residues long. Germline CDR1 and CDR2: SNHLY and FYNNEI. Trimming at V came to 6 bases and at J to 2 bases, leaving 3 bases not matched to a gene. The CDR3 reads CASRGTANYGYTF. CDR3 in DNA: TGTGCCAGCAGAGGGACAGCGAACTATGGCTACACCTTC.

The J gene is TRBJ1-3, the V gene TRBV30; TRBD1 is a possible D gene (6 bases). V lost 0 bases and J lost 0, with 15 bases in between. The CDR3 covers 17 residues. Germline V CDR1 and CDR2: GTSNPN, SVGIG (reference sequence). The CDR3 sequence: CAWSVVVRGFSGNTIYF. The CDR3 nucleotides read TGTGCCTGGAGTGTTGTAGTCAGGGGTTTCTCTGGAAACACCATATATTTT.

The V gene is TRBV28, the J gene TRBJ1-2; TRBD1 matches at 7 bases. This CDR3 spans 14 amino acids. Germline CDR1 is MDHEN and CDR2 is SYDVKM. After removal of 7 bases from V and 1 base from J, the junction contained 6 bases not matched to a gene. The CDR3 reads CASIGGVVNYGYTF. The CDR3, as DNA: TGTGCCAGCATAGGGGGCGTTGTTAACTATGGCTACACCTTC.

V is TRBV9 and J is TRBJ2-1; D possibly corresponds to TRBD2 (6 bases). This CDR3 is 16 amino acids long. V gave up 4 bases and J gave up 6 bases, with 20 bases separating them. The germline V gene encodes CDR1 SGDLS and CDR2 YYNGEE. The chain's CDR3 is CASSQGVGGSGNEQFF. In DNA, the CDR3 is TGTGCCAGCAGCCAAGGGGTCGGAGGGTCGGGCAATGAGCAGTTCTTC. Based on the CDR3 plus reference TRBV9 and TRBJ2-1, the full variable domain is DSGVTQTPKHLITATGQRVTLRCSPRSGDLSVYWYQQSLDQGLQFLIQYYNGEERAKGNILERFSAQQFPDLHSELNLSSLELGDSALYFCASSQGVGGSGNEQFFGPGTRLTVL.

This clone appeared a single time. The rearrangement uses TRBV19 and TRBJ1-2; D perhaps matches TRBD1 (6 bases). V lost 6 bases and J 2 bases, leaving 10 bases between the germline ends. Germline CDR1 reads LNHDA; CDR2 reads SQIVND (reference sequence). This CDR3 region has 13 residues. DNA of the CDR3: TGTGCCAGTAGAATACAGGGAAACTATGGCTACACCTTC. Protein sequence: CASRIQGNYGYTF.

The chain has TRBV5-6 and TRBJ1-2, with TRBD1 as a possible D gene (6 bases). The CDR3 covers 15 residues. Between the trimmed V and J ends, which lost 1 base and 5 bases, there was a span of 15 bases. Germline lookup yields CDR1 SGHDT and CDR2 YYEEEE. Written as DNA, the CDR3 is TGTGCCAGCAGCTTGCCACCGCCAGGGGAATATGGCTACACCTTC. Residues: CASSLPPPGEYGYTF. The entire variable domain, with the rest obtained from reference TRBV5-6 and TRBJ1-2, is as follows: DAGVTQSPTHLIKTRGQQVTLRCSPKSGHDTVSWYQQALGQGPQFIFQYYEEEERQRGNFPDRFSGHQFPNYSSELNVNALLLGDSALYLCASSLPPPGEYGYTFGSGTRLTVV.

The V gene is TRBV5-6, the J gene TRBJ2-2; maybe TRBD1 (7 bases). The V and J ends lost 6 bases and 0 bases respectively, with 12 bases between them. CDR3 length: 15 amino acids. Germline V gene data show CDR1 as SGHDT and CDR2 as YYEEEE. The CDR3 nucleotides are TGTGCCAGCACCCCAGGGGGGCCGAACACCGGGGAGCTGTTTTTT. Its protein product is CASTPGGPNTGELFF.

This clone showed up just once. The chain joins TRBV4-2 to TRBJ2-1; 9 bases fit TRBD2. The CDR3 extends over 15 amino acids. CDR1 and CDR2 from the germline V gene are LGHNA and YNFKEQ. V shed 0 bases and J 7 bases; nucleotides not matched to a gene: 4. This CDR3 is CASSQDLLAGNEQFF. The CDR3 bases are TGTGCCAGCAGCCAAGATTTGCTAGCGGGGAATGAGCAGTTCTTC.

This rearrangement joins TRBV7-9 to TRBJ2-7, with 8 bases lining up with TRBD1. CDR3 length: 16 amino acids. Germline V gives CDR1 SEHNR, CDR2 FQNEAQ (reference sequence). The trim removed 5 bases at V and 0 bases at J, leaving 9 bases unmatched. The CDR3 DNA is TGTGCCAGCAGCCGAAGGTCCGGGACAGGCTCCTACGAGCAGTACTTC. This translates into CASSRRSGTGSYEQYF.

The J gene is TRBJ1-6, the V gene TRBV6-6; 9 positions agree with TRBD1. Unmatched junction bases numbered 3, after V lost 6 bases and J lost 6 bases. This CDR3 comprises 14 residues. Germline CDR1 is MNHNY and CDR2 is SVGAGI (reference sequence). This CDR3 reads CASRDRGSNSPLHF. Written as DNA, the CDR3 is TGTGCCAGCAGGGACAGGGGATCTAATTCACCCCTCCACTTT.

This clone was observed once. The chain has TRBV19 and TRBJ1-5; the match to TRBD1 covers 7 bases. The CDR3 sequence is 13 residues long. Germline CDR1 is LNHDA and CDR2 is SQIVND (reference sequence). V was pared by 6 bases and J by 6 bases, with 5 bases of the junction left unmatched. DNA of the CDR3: TGTGCCAGTAGAACCGACAGGGTTCAGCCCCAGCATTTT. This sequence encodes CASRTDRVQPQHF.

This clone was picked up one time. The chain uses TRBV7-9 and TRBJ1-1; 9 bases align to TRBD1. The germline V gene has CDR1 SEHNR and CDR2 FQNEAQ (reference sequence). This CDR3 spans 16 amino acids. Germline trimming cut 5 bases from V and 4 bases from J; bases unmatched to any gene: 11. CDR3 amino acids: CASSPGQGVLGTEAFF. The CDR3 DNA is TGTGCCAGCAGCCCGGGACAGGGTGTATTGGGCACTGAAGCTTTCTTT. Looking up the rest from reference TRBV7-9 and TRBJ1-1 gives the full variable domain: DTGVSQNPRHKITKRGQNVTFRCDPISEHNRLYWYRQTLGQGPEFLTYFQNEAQLEKSRLLSDRFSAERPKGSFSTLEIQRTEQGDSAMYLCASSPGQGVLGTEAFFGQGTRLTVV.

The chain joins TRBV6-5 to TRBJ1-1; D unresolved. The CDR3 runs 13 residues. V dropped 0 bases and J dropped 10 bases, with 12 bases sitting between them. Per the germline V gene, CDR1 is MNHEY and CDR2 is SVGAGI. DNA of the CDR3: TGTGCCAGCAGTTACTCGATCGGAGAGAGAGCTTTCTTT. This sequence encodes CASSYSIGERAFF.

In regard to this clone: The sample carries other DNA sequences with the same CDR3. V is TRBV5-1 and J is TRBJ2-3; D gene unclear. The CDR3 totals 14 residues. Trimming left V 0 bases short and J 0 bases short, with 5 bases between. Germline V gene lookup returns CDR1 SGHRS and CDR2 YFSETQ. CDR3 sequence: CASSLDRSTDTQYF. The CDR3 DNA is TGCGCCAGCAGCTTGGACAGAAGCACAGATACGCAGTATTTT.

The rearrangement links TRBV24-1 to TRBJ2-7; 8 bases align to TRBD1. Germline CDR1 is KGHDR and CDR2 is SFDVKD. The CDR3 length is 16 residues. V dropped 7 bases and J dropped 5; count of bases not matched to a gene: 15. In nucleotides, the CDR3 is TGTGCCACCAGCCCCTCCCGTGGACAGGGAGTTAACGAGCAGTACTTC. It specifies CATSPSRGQGVNEQYF.

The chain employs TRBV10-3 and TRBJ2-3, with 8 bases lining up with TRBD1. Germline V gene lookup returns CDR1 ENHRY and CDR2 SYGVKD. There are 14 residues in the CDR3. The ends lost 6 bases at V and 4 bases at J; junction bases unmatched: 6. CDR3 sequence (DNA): TGTGCCATCAGGCGGACAGGGCCGGCAGATACGCAGTATTTT. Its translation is CAIRRTGPADTQYF.

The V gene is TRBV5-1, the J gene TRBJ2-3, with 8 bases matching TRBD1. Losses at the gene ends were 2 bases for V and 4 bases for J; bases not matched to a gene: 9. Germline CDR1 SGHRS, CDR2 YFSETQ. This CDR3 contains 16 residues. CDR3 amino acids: CASSFTGGLYADTQYF. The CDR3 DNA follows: TGCGCCAGCAGCTTCACAGGGGGGTTGTACGCAGATACGCAGTATTTT.

CDR3 protein: CASSPRAPGLAGANTGELFF. The CDR3 coding sequence is TGCGCCAGCAGCCCCCGCGCGCCGGGACTAGCGGGGGCGAACACCGGGGAGCTGTTTTTT. This chain joins TRBV4-1 and TRBJ2-2; TRBD2 matches 14 bases. CDR1 is MGHRA, CDR2 YSYEKL, per germline. CDR3 length: 20 amino acids. Germline trimming cut 4 bases from V and 0 bases from J; bases unmatched to any gene: 10.

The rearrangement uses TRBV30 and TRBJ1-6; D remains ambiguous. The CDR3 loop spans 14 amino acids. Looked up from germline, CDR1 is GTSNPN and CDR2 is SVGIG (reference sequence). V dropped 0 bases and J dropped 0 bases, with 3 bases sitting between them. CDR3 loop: CAWSVLSYNSPLHF. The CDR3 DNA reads TGTGCCTGGAGTGTACTCTCCTATAATTCACCCCTCCACTTT.

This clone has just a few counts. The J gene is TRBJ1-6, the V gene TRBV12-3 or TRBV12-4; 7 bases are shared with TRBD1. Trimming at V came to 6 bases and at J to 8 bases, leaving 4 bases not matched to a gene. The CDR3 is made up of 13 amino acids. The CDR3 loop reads CASRGQDHSPLHF. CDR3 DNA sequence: TGTGCCAGCAGAGGACAGGACCATTCACCCCTCCACTTT.